One and the same sample provided the 19 T cell receptor beta chains below, sequenced in a study of T-cell reconstitution after alpha-beta-depleted transplantation in children. Molecular barcoding with unique molecular identifiers was used for the TCRbeta library. Each CDR3 protein is one row after TCRdb ran MiXCR on the PCR reads. The data hold 200,000 to 250,000 distinct CDR3 sequences, with roughly a tenth observed a single time. The starting material was PBMCs from the stem cell graft donor, obtained from the stem cell graft. Receptors were obtained from a human donor who donated a stem cell graft to a child with acute lymphoblastic leukemia.

This clonotype turned up a few times. The chain has TRBV20-1 and TRBJ1-1, with 9 nucleotides matching TRBD1. V was pared by 5 bases and J by 6 bases, with 10 bases of the junction left unmatched. Germline V lookup: CDR1 DFQATT, CDR2 SNEGSKA (reference sequence). The CDR3 sequence is 14 residues long. CDR3 in amino acids: CSAYPFTGGPEAFF. The CDR3 coding sequence is TGCAGTGCTTACCCCTTTACAGGGGGCCCTGAAGCTTTCTTT.

This clonotype was recorded many times. The rearrangement uses TRBV28 and TRBJ1-1; TRBD1 matches at 9 bases. The CDR3 sequence is 14 residues long. V shed 5 bases and J 6 bases; nucleotides not matched to a gene: 7. The germline gives CDR1 MDHEN, CDR2 SYDVKM. CDR3 coding DNA: TGTGCCAGCAGTGGGACAGGGATGGGGCCTGAAGCTTTCTTT. This translates into CASSGTGMGPEAFF.

The V and J genes are TRBV29-1 and TRBJ2-5; the match to TRBD1 covers 10 bases. V was pared by 0 bases and J by 2 bases, with 3 bases of the junction left unmatched. From germline, CDR1 is SQVTM and CDR2 ANQGSEA. The CDR3 totals 15 residues. CDR3 in DNA: TGCAGCGTTGAAGAGGACAGGGGGATACAAGAGACCCAGTACTTC. Protein sequence: CSVEEDRGIQETQYF.

This clonotype was seen more than once but under ten times. The chain recombines TRBV11-3 with TRBJ2-5; D gene unclear. The V and J ends lost 5 bases and 3 bases respectively, with 13 bases between them. This CDR3 region has 14 residues. Germline values: CDR1 SGHNT, CDR2 YENEEA. The CDR3 DNA sequence: TGTGCCAGCAGCCACGACGGTGGAGAAGAGACCCAGTACTTC. Protein product: CASSHDGGEETQYF.

This clonotype appeared many times. The chain is built from TRBV12-3 or TRBV12-4 and TRBJ1-4, with TRBD1 matching over 7 bases. CDR3 length: 15 amino acids. Losses at the gene ends were 3 bases for V and 8 bases for J; bases not matched to a gene: 9. CDR3: CASSFAGARGEKLFF. The DNA for the CDR3 is TGTGCCAGCAGTTTCGCGGGGGCCAGGGGGGAAAAACTGTTTTTT.

Ten or more counts support this clonotype. The chain uses TRBV12-3 or TRBV12-4 and TRBJ2-1; either TRBD1 or TRBD2 may supply D (5 bases each). V dropped 0 bases and J dropped 1 base, with 13 bases sitting between them. This CDR3 spans 17 amino acids. CDR3 in DNA: TGTGCCAGCAGTTTAGCGCTGGGGACGGAATCCTACAATGAGCAGTTCTTC. Its translation is CASSLALGTESYNEQFF.

The sample holds a few counts of this clonotype. The V call is TRBV10-2, the J call TRBJ1-2; TRBD1 agrees at 10 bases. J lost 4 bases, V lost 8 bases, and 1 base had no gene match. The length of the CDR3 is 12 residues. Germline CDR1 WSHSY, CDR2 SAAADI. The CDR3 nucleotides are TGCGCCAGCGGGGACAGGGGCTATGGCTACACCTTC. Translated, it gives CASGDRGYGYTF.

This clonotype came up a few times. This sequence joins TRBV12-3 or TRBV12-4 and TRBJ2-7, with D possibly TRBD2 on 6 matching bases. The CDR3 loop spans 16 amino acids. Trimming shortened V by 6 bases and J by 4 bases, and 22 bases separated the two germline ends. Here the CDR3 DNA reads TGTGCCAGCAGCTCCTCGCCGAACGGAGGGCTATACGAGCAGTACTTC. Translation gives CASSSSPNGGLYEQYF.

V is TRBV12-3 or TRBV12-4 and J is TRBJ2-1, with a possible D match to TRBD1 (6 bases). The CDR3 contains 13 residues. The V gene lost 9 bases and the J gene lost 6 bases, with 15 bases spanning the gap. CDR3 protein: CASRKDSSNEQFF. As DNA, the CDR3 is TGTGCCAGTCGGAAGGACAGCAGCAATGAGCAGTTCTTC.

The table lists this clonotype with many counts. The CDR3 sequence: CASFGNEQFF. In DNA form, the CDR3 reads TGTGCCAGCTTCGGTAATGAGCAGTTCTTC. The chain has TRBV2 and TRBJ2-1; D uncertain. Germline loops: CDR1 SNHLY, CDR2 FYNNEI. Trimming shortened V by 8 bases and J by 7 bases, and 6 bases separated the two germline ends. The CDR3 contains 10 residues.

The gene calls are TRBV6-2 or TRBV6-3 and TRBJ1-2; D is unclear. CDR3 length: 12 amino acids. Germline V lookup: CDR1 MNHEY, CDR2 SVGEGT. Between the trimmed V and J ends, which lost 2 bases and 2 bases, there was a span of 3 bases. The CDR3 protein is CASSYNNYGYTF. Written as DNA, the CDR3 is TGTGCCAGCAGTTACAACAACTATGGCTACACCTTC.

This clonotype was observed at least ten times. The chain carries TRBV18 and TRBJ1-1; D is perhaps TRBD1 (5 bases). This CDR3 has 17 residues. Trimming removed 6 bases from V and 1 base from J, with 21 bases in between. Germline CDR1 and CDR2: KGHSH and LQKENI. In DNA form, the CDR3 reads TGTGCCAGCTCCCCCGGGACTTCCAGGGCCTGGAACACTGAAGCTTTCTTT. The encoded protein is CASSPGTSRAWNTEAFF.

This clonotype showed up many times. The genes are TRBV20-1 and TRBJ1-5; D is perhaps TRBD1 (6 bases). Trimming took off 6 bases at V and 1 base at J, with 19 bases between the two ends. CDR3 length equals 16 residues. Germline assignment: CDR1 DFQATT and CDR2 SNEGSKA (reference sequence). The CDR3 nucleotides are TGCAGTGCGGTGGATTGGGGGGCGGGAAGCAATCAGCCCCAGCATTTT. Translated, it gives CSAVDWGAGSNQPQHF.

This sequence joins TRBV20-1 and TRBJ2-5; D may be TRBD1 (5 bases). The CDR3 totals 13 residues. V lost 1 base to trimming and J lost 5 bases, with 11 bases between them. Per the germline V gene, CDR1 is DFQATT and CDR2 is SNEGSKA (reference sequence). This CDR3 is CSARVGDRETQYF. The CDR3 DNA follows: TGCAGTGCTAGAGTAGGGGATAGGGAGACCCAGTACTTC.

This clonotype was observed a few times. The V call is TRBV25-1, the J call TRBJ2-2, with D possibly being TRBD2 (5 bases). V dropped 6 bases and J dropped 0 bases, with 11 bases sitting between them. Germline V lookup: CDR1 MGHDK, CDR2 SYGVNS. The CDR3 length is 15 residues. In DNA form, the CDR3 reads TGTGCCAGCAGCGGGATGCACCCGAACACCGGGGAGCTGTTTTTT. This sequence encodes CASSGMHPNTGELFF.

This clonotype showed up many times. This sequence joins TRBV12-3 or TRBV12-4 and TRBJ2-2; 8 bases fit TRBD2. The ends lost 5 bases at V and 2 bases at J; junction bases unmatched: 10. The CDR3 runs 17 residues. CDR3: CASSPGDGGENTGELFF. The CDR3 nucleotides are TGTGCCAGCAGTCCGGGTGACGGGGGGGAAAACACCGGGGAGCTGTTTTTT.

This clonotype was seen ten or more times. V gene TRBV12-3 or TRBV12-4 combines with J gene TRBJ1-5; no definite D call. With 4 bases removed from V and 3 bases from J, the gap between germline ends came to 10 bases. The CDR3 extends over 14 amino acids. For the CDR3, the DNA is TGTGCCAGCAGTTCAGACGGTACCAATCAGCCCCAGCATTTT. Residues: CASSSDGTNQPQHF.

This clonotype appeared a few times. CDR3 DNA: TGTGCCAGCAGCGGACTTGGGGCAGGGTGGGCCGAGCAGTACTTC. Its protein is CASSGLGAGWAEQYF. The genes are TRBV5-6 and TRBJ2-7; D tentatively reads TRBD1 or TRBD2 (5 bases each). This CDR3 has 15 residues. CDR1 SGHDT and CDR2 YYEEEE come from the germline V gene. Trimming left V 4 bases short and J 6 bases short, with 20 bases between.

V and J are TRBV10-3 and TRBJ1-2; 7 nucleotides align to TRBD1. CDR1 is ENHRY and CDR2 is SYGVKD in the germline V gene. Trimming at V came to 0 bases and at J to 5 bases, leaving 6 bases not matched to a gene. The CDR3 is 15 amino acids. CDR3 protein: CAISESGDSRYGYTF. Here the CDR3 DNA reads TGTGCCATCAGTGAGTCAGGGGACAGCCGATATGGCTACACCTTC.